This paragraph covers one T cell receptor (beta chain) sequence. Treatment reported: some 20 received Ad26.COV2.S at low or high dose, single or two shots; 5 received placebo; per-sample allocation not given. Day 63 after the first vaccine or placebo injection was the time point for sampling. The CDR3 consists of 15 residues. From germline, CDR1 is MNHEY and CDR2 SMNVEV (reference sequence). Trimming removed 6 bases from V and 4 bases from J, with 17 bases in between. The source of the sample is a study of Ad26.COV2.S vaccination and SARS-CoV-2 variants. Whole-study context: The donor was enrolled in the Ad26.COV2.S arm of the COV1001 trial. Ad26.COV2.S shots went into the muscle once or twice, 56 days apart.

The data were produced by immunoSEQ multiplex PCR, yet TCRdb's version contains in-frame clones alone and is incomplete. The table lists about 320,000 clones, roughly 84% of them singletons. The sequence derives from a person aged 18-60 years who received the Ad26.COV2.S COVID-19 vaccine or a placebo. The gene calls are TRBV27 and TRBJ2-3, with D tentatively TRBD1 (5 bases). The sample in question was peripheral blood, obtained in a trial of Ad26.COV2.S vaccine versus placebo. The CDR3 loop is CASRSPQKGADTQYF. The CDR3 bases are TGTGCCAGCAGATCTCCCCAAAAAGGGGCAGATACGCAGTATTTT.